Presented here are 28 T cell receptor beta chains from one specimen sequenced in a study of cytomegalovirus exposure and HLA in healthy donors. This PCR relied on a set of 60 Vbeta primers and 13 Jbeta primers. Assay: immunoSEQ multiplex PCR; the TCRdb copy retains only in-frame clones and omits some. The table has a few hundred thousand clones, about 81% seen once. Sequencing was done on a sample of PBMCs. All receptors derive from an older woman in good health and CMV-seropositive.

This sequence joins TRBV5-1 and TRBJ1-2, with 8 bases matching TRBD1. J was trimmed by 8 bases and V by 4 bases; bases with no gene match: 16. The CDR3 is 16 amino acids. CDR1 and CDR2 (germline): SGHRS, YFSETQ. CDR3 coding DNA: TGCGCCAGCAGCCCTCAGGGGGCCGCAAACCTGGGCGGCTACACCTTC. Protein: CASSPQGAANLGGYTF. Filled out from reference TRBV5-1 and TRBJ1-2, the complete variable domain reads KAGVTQTPRYLIKTRGQQVTLSCSPISGHRSVSWYQQTPGQGLQFLFEYFSETQRNKGNFPGRFSGRQFSNSRSEMNVSTLELGDSALYLCASSPQGAANLGGYTFGSGTRLTVV.

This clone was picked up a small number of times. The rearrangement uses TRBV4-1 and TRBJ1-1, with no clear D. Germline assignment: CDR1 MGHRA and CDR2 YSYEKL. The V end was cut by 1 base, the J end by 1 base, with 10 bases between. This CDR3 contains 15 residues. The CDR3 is CASSQVAGKNTEAFF. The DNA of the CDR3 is TGCGCCAGCAGCCAAGTCGCGGGTAAGAACACTGAAGCTTTCTTT.

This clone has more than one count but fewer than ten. This chain's CDR3 is CASGLEVTHGYTF. The CDR3 region has the DNA TGTGCTAGTGGTTTGGAGGTGACTCATGGCTACACCTTC. This sequence joins TRBV12-5 and TRBJ1-2; D not certain. The germline gives CDR1 LGHNT, CDR2 FRNRAP. The CDR3 consists of 13 residues. The V gene lost 1 base and the J gene lost 6 bases, with 9 bases spanning the gap.

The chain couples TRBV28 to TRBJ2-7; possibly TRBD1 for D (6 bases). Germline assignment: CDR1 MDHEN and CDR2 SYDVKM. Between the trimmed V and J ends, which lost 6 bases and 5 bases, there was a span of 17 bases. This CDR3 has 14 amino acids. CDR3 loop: CASRFLDRIDEQYF. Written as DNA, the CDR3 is TGTGCCAGCAGATTTCTAGACAGGATCGACGAGCAGTACTTC.

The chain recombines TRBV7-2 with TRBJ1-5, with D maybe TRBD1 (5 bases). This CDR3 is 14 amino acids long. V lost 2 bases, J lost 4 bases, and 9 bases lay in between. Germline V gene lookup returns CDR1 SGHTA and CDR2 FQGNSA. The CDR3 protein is CASSLRRQNQPQHF. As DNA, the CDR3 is TGTGCCAGCAGCTTAAGGAGACAGAATCAGCCCCAGCATTTT.

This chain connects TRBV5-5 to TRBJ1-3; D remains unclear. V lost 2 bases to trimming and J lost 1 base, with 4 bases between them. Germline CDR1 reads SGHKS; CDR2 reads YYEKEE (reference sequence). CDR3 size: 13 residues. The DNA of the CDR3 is TGTGCCAGCAGCTTATCTTCTGGAAACACCATATATTTT. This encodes CASSLSSGNTIYF.

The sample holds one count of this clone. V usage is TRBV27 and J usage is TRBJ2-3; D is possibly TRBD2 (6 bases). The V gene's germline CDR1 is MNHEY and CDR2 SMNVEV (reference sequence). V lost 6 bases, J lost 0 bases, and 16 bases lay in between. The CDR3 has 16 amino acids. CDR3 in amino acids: CASRHNGGTSTDTQYF. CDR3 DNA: TGTGCCAGCAGACACAATGGCGGGACTAGCACAGATACGCAGTATTTT.

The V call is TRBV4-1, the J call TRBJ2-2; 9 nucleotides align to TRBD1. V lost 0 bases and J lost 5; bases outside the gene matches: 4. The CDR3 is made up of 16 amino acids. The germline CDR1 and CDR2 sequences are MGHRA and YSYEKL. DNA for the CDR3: TGCGCCAGCAGCCAAGAGGGGACAGGGAGAACCGGGGAGCTGTTTTTT. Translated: CASSQEGTGRTGELFF.

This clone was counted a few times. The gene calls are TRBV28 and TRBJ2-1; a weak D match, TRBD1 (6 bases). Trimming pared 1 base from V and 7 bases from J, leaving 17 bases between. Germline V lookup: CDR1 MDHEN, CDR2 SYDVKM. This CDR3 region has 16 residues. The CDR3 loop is CASSLLDRAFGNEQFF. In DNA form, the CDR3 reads TGTGCCAGCAGTTTATTGGACAGAGCTTTCGGGAATGAGCAGTTCTTC.

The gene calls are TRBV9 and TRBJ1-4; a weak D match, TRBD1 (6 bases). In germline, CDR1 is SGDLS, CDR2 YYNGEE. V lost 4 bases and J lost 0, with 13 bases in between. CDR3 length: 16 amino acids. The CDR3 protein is CASSSGHAATNEKLFF. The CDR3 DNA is TGTGCCAGCAGCTCGGGACATGCTGCAACTAATGAAAAACTGTTTTTT.

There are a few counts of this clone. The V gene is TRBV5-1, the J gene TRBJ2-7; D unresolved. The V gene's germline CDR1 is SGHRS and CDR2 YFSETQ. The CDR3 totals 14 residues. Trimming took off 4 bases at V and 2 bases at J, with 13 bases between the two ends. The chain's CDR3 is CASSPSRVAYEQYF. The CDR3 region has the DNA TGCGCCAGCAGCCCTTCCCGAGTCGCCTACGAGCAGTACTTC.

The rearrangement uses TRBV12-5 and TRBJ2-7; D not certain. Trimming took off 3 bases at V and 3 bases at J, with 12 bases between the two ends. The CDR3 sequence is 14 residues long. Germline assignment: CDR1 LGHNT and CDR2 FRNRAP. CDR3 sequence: CASGFDGYSYEQYF. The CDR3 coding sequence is TGTGCTAGTGGTTTTGACGGGTATAGCTACGAGCAGTACTTC.

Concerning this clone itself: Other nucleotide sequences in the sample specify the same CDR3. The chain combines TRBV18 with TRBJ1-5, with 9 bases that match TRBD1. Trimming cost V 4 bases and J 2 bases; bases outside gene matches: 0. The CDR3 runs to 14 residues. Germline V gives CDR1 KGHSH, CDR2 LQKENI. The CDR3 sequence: CASSRQGGNQPQHF. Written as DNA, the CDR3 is TGTGCCAGCTCACGACAGGGGGGCAATCAGCCCCAGCATTTT.

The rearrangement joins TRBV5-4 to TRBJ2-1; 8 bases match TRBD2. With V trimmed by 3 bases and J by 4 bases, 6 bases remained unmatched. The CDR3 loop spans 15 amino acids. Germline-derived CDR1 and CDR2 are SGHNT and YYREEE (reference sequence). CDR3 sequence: CASSSGLGAYNEQFF. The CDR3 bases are TGTGCCAGCAGCTCGGGACTAGGGGCTTACAATGAGCAGTTCTTC.

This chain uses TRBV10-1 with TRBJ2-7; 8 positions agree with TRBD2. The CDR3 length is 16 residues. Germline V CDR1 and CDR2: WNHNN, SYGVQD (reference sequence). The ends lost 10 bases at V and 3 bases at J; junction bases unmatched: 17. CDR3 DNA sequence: TGCGCCAACCTCCCGGGGGGGGCTAGCGTAGACTACGAGCAGTACTTC. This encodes CANLPGGASVDYEQYF.

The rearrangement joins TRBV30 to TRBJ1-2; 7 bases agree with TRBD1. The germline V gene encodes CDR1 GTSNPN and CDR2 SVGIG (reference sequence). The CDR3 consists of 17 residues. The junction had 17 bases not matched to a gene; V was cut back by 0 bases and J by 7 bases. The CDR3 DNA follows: TGTGCCTGGAGTGTCCCCGAGAGGACAGGATCCTGGGGTGGCTACACCTTC. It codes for CAWSVPERTGSWGGYTF.

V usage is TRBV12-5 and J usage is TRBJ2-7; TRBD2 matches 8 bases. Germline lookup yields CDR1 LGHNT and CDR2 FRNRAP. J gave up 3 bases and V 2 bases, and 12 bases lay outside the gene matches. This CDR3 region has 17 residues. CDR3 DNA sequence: TGTGCTAGTGGTTTGATCATAGGAGCGGGAGTCTTCTACGAGCAGTACTTC. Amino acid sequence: CASGLIIGAGVFYEQYF. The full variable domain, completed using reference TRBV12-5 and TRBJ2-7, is DARVTQTPRHKVTEMGQEVTMRCQPILGHNTVFWYRQTMMQGLELLAYFRNRAPLDDSGMPKDRFSAEMPDATLATLKIQPSEPRDSAVYFCASGLIIGAGVFYEQYFGPGTRLTVT.

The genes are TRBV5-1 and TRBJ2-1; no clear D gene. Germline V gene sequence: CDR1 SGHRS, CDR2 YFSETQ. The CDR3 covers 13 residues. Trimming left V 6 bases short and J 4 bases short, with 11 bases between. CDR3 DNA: TGCGCCAGCAACCCGACATCTTACAATGAGCAGTTCTTC. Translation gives CASNPTSYNEQFF.

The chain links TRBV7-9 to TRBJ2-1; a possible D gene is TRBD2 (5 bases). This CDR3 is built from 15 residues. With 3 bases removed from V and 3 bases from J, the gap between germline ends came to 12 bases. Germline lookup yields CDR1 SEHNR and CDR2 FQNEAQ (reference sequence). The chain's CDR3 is CASSLGSWGYNEQFF. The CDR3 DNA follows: TGTGCCAGCAGCTTGGGGAGTTGGGGCTACAATGAGCAGTTCTTC.

The CDR3 spells CASSLAVTGGLYEQYF. As DNA, the CDR3 is TGCGCCAGCAGCTTGGCCGTTACAGGGGGCCTCTACGAGCAGTACTTC. The genes are TRBV5-1 and TRBJ2-7; 9 bases line up with TRBD1. The CDR3 length is 16 residues. V shed 0 bases and J 3 bases; nucleotides not matched to a gene: 7. CDR1 is SGHRS, CDR2 YFSETQ, per germline.

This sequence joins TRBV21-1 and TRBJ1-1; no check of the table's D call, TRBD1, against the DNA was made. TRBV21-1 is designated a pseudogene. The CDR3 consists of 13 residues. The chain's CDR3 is CASSKRGNTEAFF. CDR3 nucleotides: TGTGCCAGCAGCAAAAGGGGGAACACTGAAGCTTTCTTT.

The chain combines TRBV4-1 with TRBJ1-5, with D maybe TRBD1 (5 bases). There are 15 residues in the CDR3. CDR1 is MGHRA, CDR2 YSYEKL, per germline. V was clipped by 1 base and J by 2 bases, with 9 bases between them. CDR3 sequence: CASSQGRAGNQPQHF. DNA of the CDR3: TGCGCCAGCAGCCAAGGCAGGGCTGGCAATCAGCCCCAGCATTTT.

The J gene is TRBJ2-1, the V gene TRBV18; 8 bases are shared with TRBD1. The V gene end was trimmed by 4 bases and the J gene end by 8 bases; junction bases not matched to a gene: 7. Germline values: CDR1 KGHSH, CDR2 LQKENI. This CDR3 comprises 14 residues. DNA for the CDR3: TGTGCCAGCTCACTAACAGGGGGAGGCGATGAGCAGTTCTTC. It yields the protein CASSLTGGGDEQFF. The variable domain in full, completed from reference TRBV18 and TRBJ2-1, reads NAGVMQNPRHLVRRRGQEARLRCSPMKGHSHVYWYRQLPEEGLKFMVYLQKENIIDESGMPKERFSAEFPKEGPSILRIQQVVRGDSAAYFCASSLTGGGDEQFFGPGTRLTVL.

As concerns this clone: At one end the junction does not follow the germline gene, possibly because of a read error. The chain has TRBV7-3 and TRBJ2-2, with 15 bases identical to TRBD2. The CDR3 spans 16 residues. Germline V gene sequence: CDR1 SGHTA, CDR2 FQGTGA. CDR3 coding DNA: TGTTCCAGCAGTCTAGCGGGGACTAGCGGGAGGCGGGAGCTGTTTTTT. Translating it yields CSSSLAGTSGRRELFF.

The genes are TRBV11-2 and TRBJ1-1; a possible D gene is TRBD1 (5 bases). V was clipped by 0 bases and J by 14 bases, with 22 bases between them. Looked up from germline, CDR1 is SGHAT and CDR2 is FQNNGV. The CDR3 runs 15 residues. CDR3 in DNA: TGTGCCAGCAGCTTAGATGCGTTGGGGCAGGTCGGGAGCTTCTTT. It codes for CASSLDALGQVGSFF.

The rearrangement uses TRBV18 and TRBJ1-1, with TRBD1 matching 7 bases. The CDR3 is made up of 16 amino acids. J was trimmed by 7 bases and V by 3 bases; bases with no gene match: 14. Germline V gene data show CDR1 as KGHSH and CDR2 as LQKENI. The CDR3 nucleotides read TGTGCCAGCTCACCCAACCAGGGGGGTGTATATCTTGAAGCTTTCTTT. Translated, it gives CASSPNQGGVYLEAFF.

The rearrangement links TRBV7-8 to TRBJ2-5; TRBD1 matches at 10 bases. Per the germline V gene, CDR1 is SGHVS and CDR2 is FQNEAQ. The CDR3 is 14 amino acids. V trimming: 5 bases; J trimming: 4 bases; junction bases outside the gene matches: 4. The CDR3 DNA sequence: TGTGCCAGCAGCAACCGGGACAGGGGAGAGACCCAGTACTTC. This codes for CASSNRDRGETQYF.

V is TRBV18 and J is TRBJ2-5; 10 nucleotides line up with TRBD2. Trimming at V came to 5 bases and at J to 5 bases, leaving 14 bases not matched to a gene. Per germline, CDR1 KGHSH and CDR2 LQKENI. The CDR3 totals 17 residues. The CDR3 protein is CASSEWASGREVETQYF. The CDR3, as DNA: TGTGCCAGCTCAGAATGGGCTAGCGGGAGAGAGGTCGAGACCCAGTACTTC.